This T cell receptor (beta chain) was identified in a study of shared clonotypes between healthy human individuals. The study's findings and limits: Since donors were few, the genetic and exposure-history diversity represented was limited. The rarefaction results pointed to incomplete sorted-subset sequencing despite large depth. Read depth was anticipated to influence clonotype sharing among donors.

Comment on this clone: Its antigen is unidentified.

The germline CDR1 and CDR2 sequences are SGHDT and YYEEEE. CDR3 length: 14 amino acids. Trimming shortened V by 3 bases and J by 2 bases, and 11 bases separated the two germline ends. The repertoire was sequenced with immunoSEQ multiplex PCR; TCRdb's copy has only in-frame clones and lacks some. The profile shows just over 2,000,000 clones, roughly 95% of them singletons. The chain is built from TRBV5-6 and TRBJ1-2, with D hard to call. The origin of this receptor is a man aged 18 to 35 in good health. Sequenced input: naive CD4+ T cells sorted from blood. Documented subset: CD45RA+ positively selected. The CDR3 nucleotides are TGTGCCAGCAGCTCCCGGCCGTCAAACTATGGCTACACCTTC. Amino acids: CASSSRPSNYGYTF.